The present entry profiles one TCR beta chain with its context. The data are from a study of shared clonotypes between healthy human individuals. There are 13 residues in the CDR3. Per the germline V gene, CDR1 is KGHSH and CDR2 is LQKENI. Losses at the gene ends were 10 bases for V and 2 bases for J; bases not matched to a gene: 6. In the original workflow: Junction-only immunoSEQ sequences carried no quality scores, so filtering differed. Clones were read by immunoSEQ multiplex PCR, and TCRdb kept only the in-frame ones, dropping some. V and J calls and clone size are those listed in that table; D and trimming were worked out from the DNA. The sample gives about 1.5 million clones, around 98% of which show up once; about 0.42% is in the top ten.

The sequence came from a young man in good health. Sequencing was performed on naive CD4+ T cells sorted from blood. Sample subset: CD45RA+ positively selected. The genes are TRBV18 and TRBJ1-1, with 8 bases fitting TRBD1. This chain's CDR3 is CATAGQVNTEAFF. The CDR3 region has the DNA TGTGCCACCGCGGGACAGGTAAACACTGAAGCTTTCTTT.